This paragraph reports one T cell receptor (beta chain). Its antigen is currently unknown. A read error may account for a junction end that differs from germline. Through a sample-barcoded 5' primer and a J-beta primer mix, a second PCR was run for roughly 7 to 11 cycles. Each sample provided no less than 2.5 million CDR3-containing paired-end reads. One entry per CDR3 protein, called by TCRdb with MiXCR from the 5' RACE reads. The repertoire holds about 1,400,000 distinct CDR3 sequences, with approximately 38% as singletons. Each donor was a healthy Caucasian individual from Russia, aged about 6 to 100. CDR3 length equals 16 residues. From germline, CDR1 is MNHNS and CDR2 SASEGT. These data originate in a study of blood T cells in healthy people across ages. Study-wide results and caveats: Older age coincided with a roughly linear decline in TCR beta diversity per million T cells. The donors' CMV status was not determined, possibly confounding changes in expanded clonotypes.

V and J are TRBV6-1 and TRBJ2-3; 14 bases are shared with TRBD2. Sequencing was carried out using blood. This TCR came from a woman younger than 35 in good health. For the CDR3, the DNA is TGTGCCGGCAGTGAGAGACTAGCGGGAGGGCCAGATACGCAGTATTTT. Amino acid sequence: CAGSERLAGGPDTQYF.